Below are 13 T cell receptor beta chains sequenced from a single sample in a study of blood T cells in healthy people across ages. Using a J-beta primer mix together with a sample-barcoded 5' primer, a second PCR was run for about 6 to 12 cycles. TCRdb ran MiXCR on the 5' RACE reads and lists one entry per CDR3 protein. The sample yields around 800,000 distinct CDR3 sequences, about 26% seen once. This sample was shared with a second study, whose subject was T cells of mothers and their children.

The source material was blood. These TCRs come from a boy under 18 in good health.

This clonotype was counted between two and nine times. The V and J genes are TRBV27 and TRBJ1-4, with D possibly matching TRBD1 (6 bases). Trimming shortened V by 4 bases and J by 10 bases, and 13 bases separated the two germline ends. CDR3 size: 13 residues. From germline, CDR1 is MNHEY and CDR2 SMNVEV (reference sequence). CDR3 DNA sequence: TGTGCCAGCAGTTGGACAGAAGTGGGAAAACTGTTTTTT. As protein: CASSWTEVGKLFF.

DNA for the CDR3: TGTGCCAGCATTATGACAGGGGGCTTAGATACGCAGTATTTT. Amino acid sequence: CASIMTGGLDTQYF. The chain couples TRBV12-3 or TRBV12-4 to TRBJ2-3; TRBD1 aligns across 10 bases. The junction had 6 bases not matched to a gene; V was cut back by 7 bases and J by 5 bases. The CDR3 is 14 amino acids.

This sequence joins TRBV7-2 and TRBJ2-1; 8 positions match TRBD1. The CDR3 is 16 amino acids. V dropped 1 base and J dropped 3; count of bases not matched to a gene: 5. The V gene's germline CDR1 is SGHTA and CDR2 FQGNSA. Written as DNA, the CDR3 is TGTGCCAGCAGCTTAGAGGTACAGGGGGTCTACAATGAGCAGTTCTTC. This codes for CASSLEVQGVYNEQFF.

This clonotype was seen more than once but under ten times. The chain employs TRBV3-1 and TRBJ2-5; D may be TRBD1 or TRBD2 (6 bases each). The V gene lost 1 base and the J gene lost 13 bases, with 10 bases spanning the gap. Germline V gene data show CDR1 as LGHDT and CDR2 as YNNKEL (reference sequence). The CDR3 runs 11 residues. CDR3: CASSQAGASYF. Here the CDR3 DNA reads TGTGCCAGCAGCCAAGCGGGGGCCTCGTACTTC.

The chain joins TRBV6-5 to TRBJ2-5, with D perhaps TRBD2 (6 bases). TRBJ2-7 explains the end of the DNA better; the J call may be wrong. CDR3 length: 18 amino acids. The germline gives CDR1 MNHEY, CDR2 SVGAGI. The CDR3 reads CASSYSGVGRGSAYEQYF. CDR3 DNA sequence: TGTGCCAGCAGTTACTCGGGCGTCGGGAGAGGTTCGGCTTACGAGCAGTACTTC.

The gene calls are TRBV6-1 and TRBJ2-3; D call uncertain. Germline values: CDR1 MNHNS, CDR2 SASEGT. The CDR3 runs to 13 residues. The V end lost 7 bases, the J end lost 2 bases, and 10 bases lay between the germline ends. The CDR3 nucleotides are TGTGCCAGCACCGAGACCAACACAGATACGCAGTATTTT. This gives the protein CASTETNTDTQYF.

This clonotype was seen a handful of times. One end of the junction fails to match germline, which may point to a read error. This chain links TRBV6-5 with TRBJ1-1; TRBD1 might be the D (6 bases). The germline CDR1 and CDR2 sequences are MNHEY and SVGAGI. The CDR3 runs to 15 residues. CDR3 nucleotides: TGTGCCAGCACACCTCCGGGACACCAGAACACTGAAGCCTTCTTT. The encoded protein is CASTPPGHQNTEAFF.

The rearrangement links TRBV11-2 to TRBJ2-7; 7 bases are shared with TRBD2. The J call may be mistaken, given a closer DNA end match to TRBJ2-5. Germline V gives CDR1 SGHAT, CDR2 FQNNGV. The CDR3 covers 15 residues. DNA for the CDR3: TGTGCCAGCAGGTTAATGGCGGGGGAGCGAGAGACCCAGTACTTC. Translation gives CASRLMAGERETQYF.

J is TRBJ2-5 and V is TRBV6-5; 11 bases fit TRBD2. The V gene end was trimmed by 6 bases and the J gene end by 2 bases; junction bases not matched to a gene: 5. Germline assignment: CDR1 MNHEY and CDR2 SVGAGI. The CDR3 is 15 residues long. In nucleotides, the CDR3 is TGTGCCAGCAGACCTAGCGGGGGGATACAAGAGACCCAGTACTTC. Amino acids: CASRPSGGIQETQYF.

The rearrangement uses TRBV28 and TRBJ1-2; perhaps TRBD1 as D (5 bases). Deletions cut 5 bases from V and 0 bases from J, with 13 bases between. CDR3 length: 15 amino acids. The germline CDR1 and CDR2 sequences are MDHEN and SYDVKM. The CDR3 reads CASSPQGGPNYGYTF. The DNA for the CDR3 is TGTGCCAGCAGTCCCCAGGGTGGACCTAACTATGGCTACACCTTC.

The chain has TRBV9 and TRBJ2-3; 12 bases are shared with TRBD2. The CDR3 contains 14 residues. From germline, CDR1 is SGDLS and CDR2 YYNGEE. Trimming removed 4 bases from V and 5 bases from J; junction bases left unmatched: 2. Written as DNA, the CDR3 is TGTGCCAGCAGCCTAGCGGGAGGGAAAGATACGCAGTATTTT. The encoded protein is CASSLAGGKDTQYF.

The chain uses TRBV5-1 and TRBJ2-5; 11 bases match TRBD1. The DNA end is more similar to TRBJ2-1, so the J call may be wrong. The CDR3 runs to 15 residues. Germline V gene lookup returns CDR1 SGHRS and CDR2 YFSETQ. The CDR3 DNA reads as TGCGCCAGCAGCACCGGACAGGGGGCGCGTAATGAGCAGTTCTTC. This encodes CASSTGQGARNEQFF.

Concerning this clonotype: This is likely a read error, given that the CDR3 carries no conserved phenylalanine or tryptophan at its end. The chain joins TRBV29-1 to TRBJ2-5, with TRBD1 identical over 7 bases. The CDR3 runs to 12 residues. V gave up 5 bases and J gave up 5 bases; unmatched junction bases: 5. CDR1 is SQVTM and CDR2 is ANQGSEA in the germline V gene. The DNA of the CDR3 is TGCAGCGTTCCGACAGGGTGGGAGACCCAGTACCTC. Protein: CSVPTGWETQYL.